The clone carrying this T cell receptor (beta chain) has only a few counts. The data derive from a study of high-grade serous ovarian cancer treatment subgroups. The tumor samples were collected prior to definitive surgery or chemotherapy. Sequencing used immunoSEQ multiplex PCR; TCRdb keeps in-frame clones, though not all of them. This sample has more than 8,000 clones; roughly two thirds occur once, and the top ten carry roughly 3.7%. The CDR3 has 12 amino acids. CDR1 and CDR2 from the germline V gene are SNHLY and FYNNEI. The germline V and J ends were trimmed by 5 bases and 5 bases, with 10 bases remaining between them.

The rearrangement joins TRBV2 to TRBJ2-7; no definite D call. This clonotype originated in a human donor with high-grade serous ovarian cancer. The sequenced sample consisted of tumor tissue. For the CDR3, the DNA is TGTGCCAGCAGTTTGACCGATAACGAGCAGTACTTC. Residues: CASSLTDNEQYF.